Listed below are T cell receptor beta chains from one sample, sequenced in a study of human T cells and chemical hapten exposure. TCRdb fed the RACE reads into MiXCR, producing one record per CDR3 protein. Of about 190,000 distinct CDR3 sequences in the sample, 20% to 25% were seen once. The sample in question was whole blood, obtained in connection with sensitization to the hapten diphenylcyclopropenone (DPC). The receptor set was obtained from a woman aged 35 to 49 with alopecia areata. Some clones in this sample may be carry-over from other donors' samples. Each CDR3 is given with its conserved first and last residue. A D gene is named only where the DNA matches it firmly. Size is stated for part of the rows, as once, few or many counts, or as a class when the clone is expanded.

v_gene	d_gene	abundance	j_gene	CDR3aa	CDR3nt
TRBV28	TRBD2	few	TRBJ2-7	CASSSLAVSYEQYF	TGTGCCAGCAGTTCCCTAGCGGTCTCCTACGAGCAGTACTTC
TRBV7-2	TRBD2	few	TRBJ2-3	CASSPRPAGGPLSTDTQYF	TGTGCCAGCAGCCCACGTCCAGCGGGAGGACCACTTAGCACAGATACGCAGTATTTT
TRBV2	-	-	TRBJ1-4	CASSGPLNEKLFF	TGTGCCAGCAGTGGACCCCTTAATGAAAAACTGTTTTTT
TRBV3-1	TRBD1	-	TRBJ2-7	CASTPGQGYEQYF	TGTGCCAGCACCCCGGGACAGGGGTACGAGCAGTACTTC
TRBV5-1	-	few	TRBJ1-6	CASSLEGPYNSPLHF	TGCGCCAGCAGCTTAGAGGGTCCCTATAATTCACCCCTCCACTTT
TRBV5-1	-	-	TRBJ1-2	CASTPEGGFDGYTF	TGCGCCAGCACCCCAGAGGGGGGCTTCGATGGCTACACCTTC
TRBV7-2	-	many	TRBJ2-7	CASRSAGSSYEQYF	TGTGCCAGCAGGTCTGCGGGTAGCTCCTACGAGCAGTACTTC
TRBV5-5	-	-	TRBJ1-1	CASSLVDLWNTEAFF	TGTGCCAGCAGCTTGGTAGATTTGTGGAACACTGAAGCTTTCTTT
TRBV7-3	TRBD2	-	TRBJ2-2	CASSPGLELVGELFF	TGTGCCAGCAGCCCTGGACTAGAACTCGTCGGGGAGCTGTTTTTT
TRBV28	TRBD2	few	TRBJ2-1	CASSGTSGRVGNEQFF	TGTGCCAGCAGTGGGACTAGCGGGAGGGTCGGTAATGAGCAGTTCTTC
TRBV7-3	-	-	TRBJ2-1	CASSRGTHDEQFF	TGTGCCAGCAGCCGGGGGACCCACGATGAGCAGTTCTTC
TRBV6-2/TRBV6-3	-	many	TRBJ2-2	CASSYSAGDTGELFF	TGTGCCAGCAGTTACTCGGCTGGGGACACCGGGGAGCTGTTTTTT
TRBV4-3	-	few	TRBJ1-2	CASSQRGGTYGYTF	TGCGCCAGCAGCCAGAGAGGGGGGACCTATGGCTACACCTTC
TRBV6-1	TRBD1	many	TRBJ1-4	CASTIGQGAEEKLFF	TGTGCCAGCACTATCGGACAGGGGGCGGAGGAAAAACTGTTTTTT
TRBV28	TRBD2	many	TRBJ2-1	CASSSGLAGVYAHEQFF	TGTGCCAGCAGTTCGGGACTAGCGGGAGTTTATGCCCATGAGCAGTTCTTC
TRBV6-6	TRBD1	few	TRBJ1-1	CASSYEGTGGTEAFF	TGTGCCAGCAGTTACGAGGGGACAGGGGGGACTGAAGCTTTCTTT
TRBV27	-	-	TRBJ1-2	CASSLKTAGHYGYTF	TGTGCCAGCAGTCTGAAAACAGCGGGGCACTATGGCTACACCTTC
TRBV5-1	-	many	TRBJ2-1	CASSLSSSYNEQFF	TGCGCCAGCTCTTTATCCTCCTCCTACAATGAGCAGTTCTTC
TRBV12-3/TRBV12-4	-	-	TRBJ1-1	CASSPGVGTNTEAFF	TGTGCCAGCAGTCCCGGAGTAGGCACGAACACTGAAGCTTTCTTT
TRBV6-2/TRBV6-3	-	-	TRBJ1-5	CASSYSLQLSNQPQHF	TGTGCCAGCAGTTACTCCCTCCAGCTTAGCAATCAGCCCCAGCATTTT
TRBV20-1	-	-	TRBJ2-1	CSAEDYDNEQFF	TGCAGTGCCGAGGACTACGACAATGAGCAGTTCTTC
TRBV7-2	-	-	TRBJ2-7	CASSLGPDREQYF	TGTGCCAGCAGCTTAGGGCCCGATCGGGAGCAGTACTTC
TRBV10-2	TRBD1	-	TRBJ1-6	CASSEPHRGRDNSPLHF	TGCGCCAGCAGTGAGCCCCACAGGGGCCGGGATAATTCACCCCTCCACTTT
TRBV3-1	-	-	TRBJ1-6	CASSQDYSPLHF	TGTGCCAGCAGCCAAGATTATTCACCCCTCCACTTT
TRBV5-1	TRBD1	-	TRBJ2-1	CASSLAGQGNEQFF	TGCGCCAGCAGCTTGGCGGGACAGGGCAATGAGCAGTTCTTC
TRBV4-2	-	-	TRBJ2-1	CASSQEWGLDRAYNEQFF	TGTGCCAGCAGCCAAGAATGGGGGTTAGATCGGGCCTACAATGAGCAGTTCTTC
TRBV28	TRBD1	-	TRBJ1-1	CASSFKLGTGTFMNTEAFF	TGTGCCAGCAGTTTCAAGCTCGGGACAGGGACTTTTATGAACACTGAAGCTTTCTTT
TRBV29-1	TRBD1	-	TRBJ2-5	CSVEPGTGQETQYF	TGCAGCGTTGAACCGGGGACAGGACAAGAGACCCAGTACTTC
TRBV6-2/TRBV6-3	-	-	TRBJ2-1	CASRAPNNEQFF	TGTGCCAGCAGGGCGCCGAACAATGAGCAGTTCTTC
TRBV7-2	TRBD2	-	TRBJ2-1	CASSFVLAGTYNEQFF	TGTGCCAGCAGCTTTGTACTAGCGGGGACCTACAATGAGCAGTTCTTC
TRBV7-2	TRBD1	-	TRBJ1-2	CASNLPGQGFSYTF	TGTGCCAGCAACTTACCGGGACAGGGGTTTAGCTACACCTTC
TRBV20-1	TRBD1	-	TRBJ1-1	CSARDRVNTEAFF	TGCAGTGCTAGGGACAGGGTAAACACTGAAGCTTTCTTT
TRBV20-1	TRBD1	-	TRBJ1-2	CSAQGQIYGYTF	TGCAGTGCTCAGGGACAGATCTATGGCTACACCTTC
TRBV12-3/TRBV12-4	-	-	TRBJ1-1	CASSFSVAAAFF	TGTGCCAGCAGTTTTTCGGTCGCAGCAGCTTTCTTT
TRBV7-9	-	few	TRBJ2-7	CASSLSLGTAYEQYF	TGTGCCAGCAGCTTGTCTCTGGGGACCGCCTACGAGCAGTACTTC
TRBV20-1	TRBD2	-	TRBJ2-4	CSADRDYAAKNIQYF	TGCAGTGCAGATCGGGACTACGCAGCCAAAAACATTCAGTACTTC
TRBV7-2	-	-	TRBJ2-7	CASSLSVYEQYF	TGTGCCAGCAGCTTATCAGTCTACGAGCAGTACTTC
TRBV29-1	-	few	TRBJ2-1	CSVGDLGQFF	TGCAGCGTTGGGGATCTCGGGCAGTTCTTC
TRBV6-2/TRBV6-3	-	few	TRBJ2-5	CAAASWETQYF	TGTGCCGCAGCGTCATGGGAGACCCAGTACTTC
TRBV6-6	-	-	TRBJ1-1	CASSYSRGGVGTEAFF	TGTGCCAGCAGTTACTCCAGAGGGGGAGTTGGGACTGAAGCTTTCTTT
TRBV9	TRBD2	-	TRBJ2-2	CASSVASGRANTGELFF	TGTGCCAGCAGCGTAGCTAGCGGGAGGGCAAACACCGGGGAGCTGTTTTTT
TRBV12-3/TRBV12-4	-	-	TRBJ1-2	CASSFGRQSYGYTF	TGTGCCAGCAGTTTCGGACGGCAGAGCTATGGCTACACCTTC
TRBV7-8	-	many	TRBJ2-7	CASSFRTRINEQYF	TGTGCCAGCAGCTTTCGGACCAGAATCAACGAGCAGTACTTC
TRBV6-5	-	-	TRBJ2-6	CASSYSIPGSGANVLTF	TGTGCCAGCAGTTACTCGATTCCTGGCTCTGGGGCCAACGTCCTGACTTTC
TRBV7-9	-	-	TRBJ2-1	CASSLSSGEQFF	TGTGCCAGCAGCTTAAGTAGTGGGGAGCAGTTCTTC
TRBV28	TRBD2	few	TRBJ2-7	CASSLGWTSGHYEQYF	TGTGCCAGCAGTTTAGGCTGGACTAGCGGGCACTACGAGCAGTACTTC
TRBV6-2/TRBV6-3	-	many	TRBJ2-7	CASSPRREQYF	TGTGCCAGCAGCCCACGGAGAGAGCAGTACTTC
TRBV20-1	-	few	TRBJ2-1	CSARDLETSSYNEQFF	TGCAGTGCTAGAGATCTAGAGACCTCCTCCTACAATGAGCAGTTCTTC
TRBV5-5	-	-	TRBJ1-1	CASSFSGGSEAFF	TGTGCCAGCAGCTTCTCCGGGGGGAGTGAAGCTTTCTTT